A single sample is the source of the 14 T cell receptor beta chains below, sequenced in a study of long-term antiretroviral therapy in people with HIV. At the survey level, the v3.0 immunoSEQ assay was run. Method: immunoSEQ multiplex PCR; TCRdb's copy keeps in-frame clones and lacks some. The repertoire has about 21,000 clones, roughly 84% of them found once; the top ten carry around 3.1%. The input for sequencing was unsorted PBMCs, taken 1.9 years after starting antiretroviral therapy. Receptors originate from a woman in her fifties or sixties with HIV.

The chain couples TRBV29-1 to TRBJ1-1; no definite D call. The CDR3 contains 12 residues. The germline CDR1 and CDR2 sequences are SQVTM and ANQGSEA. The ends were cut back, 7 bases at V and 10 bases at J, with 19 bases in the middle. The chain's CDR3 is CSAYRTSRGAFF. CDR3 DNA: TGCAGCGCTTACCGAACCTCCCGGGGAGCTTTCTTT. The complete variable domain, with remaining parts taken from reference TRBV29-1 and TRBJ1-1, reads SAVISQKPSRDICQRGTSLTIQCQVDSQVTMMFWYRQQPGQSLTLIATANQGSEATYESGFVIDKFPISRPNLTFSTLTVSNMSPEDSSIYLCSAYRTSRGAFFGQGTRLTVV.

The rearrangement joins TRBV10-3 to TRBJ1-3; D gene unclear. This CDR3 is built from 14 residues. CDR1 is ENHRY, CDR2 SYGVKD, per germline. V shed 4 bases and J shed 0 bases, with 7 bases lying between them. In nucleotides, the CDR3 is TGTGCCATCAGTGCAGATCTCTCTGGAAACACCATATATTTT. Its protein product is CAISADLSGNTIYF.

The chain employs TRBV4-3 and TRBJ1-2; D might be TRBD1 (6 bases). The CDR3 is made up of 15 amino acids. V was trimmed by 4 bases and J by 7 bases, leaving 19 bases between them. Germline-derived CDR1 and CDR2 are LGHNA and YSLEER. The CDR3 DNA is TGCGCCAGCAGCCTTCAGAGGTCCGGGGGCTTTGGCTACACCTTC. This codes for CASSLQRSGGFGYTF.

The CDR3 region is CASFRGGIRNTEAFF. The CDR3 DNA sequence: TGTGCCAGCTTCAGGGGAGGGATTCGAAACACTGAAGCTTTCTTT. The rearrangement joins TRBV19 to TRBJ1-1; D perhaps matches TRBD1 (6 bases). The germline V gene has CDR1 LNHDA and CDR2 SQIVND (reference sequence). With 9 bases removed from V and 2 bases from J, the gap between germline ends came to 19 bases. The CDR3 runs 15 residues.

The V and J genes are TRBV9 and TRBJ1-6; 8 nucleotides agree with TRBD1. The CDR3 loop spans 15 amino acids. CDR1 and CDR2 (germline): SGDLS, YYNGEE. The V gene end was trimmed by 4 bases and the J gene end by 10 bases; junction bases not matched to a gene: 10. The CDR3 nucleotides read TGTGCCAGCAGCCCCCGACAGGGGCAAGACTCACCCCTCCACTTT. This codes for CASSPRQGQDSPLHF. Based on the CDR3 plus reference TRBV9 and TRBJ1-6, the full variable domain is DSGVTQTPKHLITATGQRVTLRCSPRSGDLSVYWYQQSLDQGLQFLIQYYNGEERAKGNILERFSAQQFPDLHSELNLSSLELGDSALYFCASSPRQGQDSPLHFGNGTRLTVT.

The J gene is TRBJ2-1, the V gene TRBV29-1; D gene ambiguous. Trimming left V 5 bases short and J 4 bases short, with 9 bases between. Germline assignment: CDR1 SQVTM and CDR2 ANQGSEA. CDR3 size: 12 residues. The CDR3 sequence: CSVLSLYNEQFF. CDR3 DNA sequence: TGCAGCGTTCTAAGTTTGTACAATGAGCAGTTCTTC.

CDR3 in amino acids: CSVEEAGDPTNEQFF. CDR3 coding DNA: TGCAGCGTTGAAGAGGCCGGGGATCCTACAAATGAGCAGTTCTTC. This sequence joins TRBV29-1 and TRBJ2-1; TRBD2 might be the D (5 bases). The CDR3 is made up of 15 amino acids. V was trimmed by 0 bases and J by 7 bases, leaving 16 bases between them. From germline, CDR1 is SQVTM and CDR2 ANQGSEA.

This clone was detected a few times. The gene calls are TRBV29-1 and TRBJ1-6, with a tentative D call TRBD1 (5 bases). V shed 7 bases and J shed 5 bases, with 12 bases lying between them. CDR3 size: 13 residues. Germline CDR1 SQVTM, CDR2 ANQGSEA. CDR3 loop: CSAWDGDNSPLHF. The CDR3 DNA sequence: TGCAGCGCCTGGGACGGAGATAATTCACCCCTCCACTTT.

This clone was seen only a few times. The V and J genes are TRBV11-3 and TRBJ2-5; no clear D. CDR1 and CDR2 from the germline V gene are SGHNT and YENEEA. This CDR3 region has 12 residues. Trimming took 0 bases from V and 3 from J, leaving 2 bases between them. DNA of the CDR3: TGTGCCAGCAGCTTAGATAAAGAGACCCAGTACTTC. This codes for CASSLDKETQYF.

In this sample, this clone turned up a few times. The chain combines TRBV4-2 with TRBJ1-1, with D perhaps matching TRBD1 (6 bases). Trimming took 0 bases from V and 4 from J, leaving 12 bases between them. Germline V gene data show CDR1 as LGHNA and CDR2 as YNFKEQ. There are 15 residues in the CDR3. In nucleotides, the CDR3 is TGTGCCAGCAGCCAAGATGGGCAGGGGAGCACTGAAGCTTTCTTT. This encodes CASSQDGQGSTEAFF.

The chain carries TRBV5-5 and TRBJ2-1; D assignment may be TRBD1 or TRBD2 (5 bases each). Trimming removed 0 bases from V and 4 bases from J, with 11 bases in between. Looked up from germline, CDR1 is SGHKS and CDR2 is YYEKEE (reference sequence). The CDR3 contains 15 residues. The DNA of the CDR3 is TGTGCCAGCAGCTTGGGGGTGGGGGTTTACAATGAGCAGTTCTTC. It yields the protein CASSLGVGVYNEQFF.

This chain joins TRBV28 and TRBJ1-5, with 8 bases matching TRBD1. V trimming: 1 base; J trimming: 5 bases; junction bases outside the gene matches: 4. Germline lookup yields CDR1 MDHEN and CDR2 SYDVKM. The CDR3 spans 15 residues. The CDR3 loop reads CASSLSGQGDQPQHF. Here the CDR3 DNA reads TGTGCCAGCAGTTTATCTGGACAGGGTGATCAGCCCCAGCATTTT.

This clone was seen a single time. V is TRBV5-6 and J is TRBJ2-2; 10 bases line up with TRBD1. The germline CDR1 and CDR2 sequences are SGHDT and YYEEEE. The CDR3 contains 16 residues. J gave up 6 bases and V 4 bases, and 9 bases lay outside the gene matches. The CDR3 loop is CASSPTGTGVPGELFF. Written as DNA, the CDR3 is TGTGCCAGCAGCCCTACCGGGACAGGGGTCCCCGGGGAGCTGTTTTTT.

The chain uses TRBV30 and TRBJ1-1; a possible D gene is TRBD1 (6 bases). V dropped 2 bases and J dropped 5 bases, with 15 bases sitting between them. The CDR3 is 14 amino acids. CDR1 is GTSNPN and CDR2 is SVGIG in the germline V gene (reference sequence). The CDR3: CAWSIFRGRTEAFF. The CDR3 region has the DNA TGTGCCTGGAGTATATTCAGGGGACGGACTGAAGCTTTCTTT.